The clone carrying this T cell receptor (beta chain) was picked up many times. What it recognizes is unknown. This sample is drawn from a study of T cell repertoires in cytomegalovirus infection. The study, taken as a whole, reports: Identification of carriers of CMV plus the relevant HLA was achieved through cumulative public TCR beta family frequency.

Germline CDR1 SGHTA, CDR2 FQGNSA. Trimming shortened V by 10 bases and J by 2 bases, and 18 bases separated the two germline ends. This CDR3 region has 15 residues. TCRdb re-derived calls from the reads in MiXCR, one entry per CDR3 protein. The sample lists around 300,000 distinct CDR3 sequences, 9.5% seen once, with about 3.9% in the top ten. The sequenced sample consisted of PBMCs. The chain combines TRBV7-2 with TRBJ1-3, with D possibly TRBD1 on 6 matching bases. This TCR was recovered from a human donor in good health (CMV status not recorded). Some clones in this sample may be carry-over from other donors' samples. The CDR3 DNA reads as TGTGCCACGTTAAGCGGACAGATGCCTGGAAACACCATATATTTT. It yields the protein CATLSGQMPGNTIYF. Filled out from reference TRBV7-2 and TRBJ1-3, the complete variable domain reads GAGVSQSPSNKVTEKGKDVELRCDPISGHTALYWYRQSLGQGLEFLIYFQGNSAPDKSGLPSDRFSAERTGGSVSTLTIQRTQQEDSAVYLCATLSGQMPGNTIYFGEGSWLTVV.